Listed here are 7 T cell receptor beta chains from one sample, sequenced in a study of blood T cell repertoires in COVID-19. Only in-frame clones appear in the TCRdb table, and some are missing; sequencing was by immunoSEQ multiplex PCR. The data show 93,000 or so clones, roughly nine tenths seen once. Input material: peripheral blood. These receptors originate from a woman over 75 in a cohort sampled during active COVID-19.

The chain employs TRBV7-9 and TRBJ2-7; 7 nucleotides agree with TRBD2. CDR3 length: 15 amino acids. Per the germline V gene, CDR1 is SEHNR and CDR2 is FQNEAQ (reference sequence). After removal of 3 bases from V and 3 bases from J, the junction contained 8 bases not matched to a gene. DNA of the CDR3: TGTGCCAGCAGCTTGGGTCAGGGACTAATCTACGAGCAGTACTTC. As protein: CASSLGQGLIYEQYF.

The rearrangement links TRBV4-2 to TRBJ2-5; 7 bases line up with TRBD2. Trimming at V came to 0 bases and at J to 2 bases, leaving 18 bases not matched to a gene. CDR3 size: 20 residues. Looked up from germline, CDR1 is LGHNA and CDR2 is YNFKEQ. CDR3 sequence reads: CASSQDRAGEFVGGQETQYF. In nucleotides, the CDR3 is TGTGCCAGCAGCCAAGATCGCGCGGGAGAGTTTGTGGGAGGGCAAGAGACCCAGTACTTC.

V gene TRBV6-4 combines with J gene TRBJ2-2, with D possibly being TRBD1 (6 bases). The length of the CDR3 is 13 residues. The germline CDR1 and CDR2 sequences are MRHNA and SNTAGT. V lost 7 bases to trimming and J lost 6 bases, with 12 bases between them. The CDR3 DNA sequence: TGTGCCAGCAAAGAACAGGGTTCCGGGGAGCTGTTTTTT. As protein: CASKEQGSGELFF.

The chain recombines TRBV5-1 with TRBJ2-3, with 8 positions matching TRBD1. The germline V gene has CDR1 SGHRS and CDR2 YFSETQ. The V gene end was trimmed by 4 bases and the J gene end by 6 bases; junction bases not matched to a gene: 4. This CDR3 has 13 residues. The CDR3 region is CASSEQGVDTQYF. In DNA, the CDR3 is TGCGCCAGCAGCGAACAGGGGGTGGATACGCAGTATTTT.

This chain connects TRBV6-1 to TRBJ2-2; 7 bases map to TRBD2. The V gene's germline CDR1 is MNHNS and CDR2 SASEGT. The CDR3 is 14 residues long. Losses at the gene ends were 2 bases for V and 6 bases for J; bases not matched to a gene: 3. The CDR3 bases are TGTGCCAGCAGTGAATGGGAGGGAGCCGGGGAGCTGTTTTTT. Translation: CASSEWEGAGELFF.

The genes are TRBV5-1 and TRBJ2-1; TRBD2 aligns across 10 bases. Germline CDR1 is SGHRS and CDR2 is YFSETQ. Trimming removed 0 bases from V and 3 bases from J; junction bases left unmatched: 3. This CDR3 spans 16 amino acids. The CDR3 nucleotides read TGCGCCAGCAGCTTGGGAGCGGGGGGGATCTACAATGAGCAGTTCTTC. This codes for CASSLGAGGIYNEQFF.

This clone was detected only once. The CDR3, as DNA: TGTGCCAGCAGTCATAACGACATGGGACGGGGGAATGAAAAACTGTTTTTT. Its protein is CASSHNDMGRGNEKLFF. The chain joins TRBV6-6 to TRBJ1-4; D perhaps matches TRBD1 (5 bases). The CDR3 consists of 17 residues. Germline assignment: CDR1 MNHNY and CDR2 SVGAGI (reference sequence). Trimming removed 5 bases from V and 5 bases from J, with 21 bases in between.